This TCR beta chain was retrieved from a study of shared clonotypes between healthy human individuals. Study results and limitations: Rarefaction showed that sequencing of sorted subsets was incomplete (despite large depth).

As for this clone: The target antigen is unknown.

Using immunoSEQ multiplex PCR, the repertoire was profiled, and TCRdb retains in-frame clones only, with some absent. Of around 2.5 million clones in the sample, 80% to 95% were seen once. Trimming at V came to 5 bases and at J to 1 base, leaving 3 bases not matched to a gene. Germline CDR1 reads MNHNS; CDR2 reads SASEGT. This CDR3 region has 14 residues. This chain links TRBV6-1 with TRBJ2-3, with 7 bases lining up with TRBD1. The receptor was derived from a man between 18 and 35 years old in good health. Some clones in this sample may be carry-over from other donors' samples. The sequenced sample consisted of naive CD4+ T cells from PBMCs. Subset meaning: CD45RA+ positively selected. The CDR3, as DNA: TGTGCCAGCAGTCTTACAGGGGGCACAGATACGCAGTATTTT. Amino acid sequence: CASSLTGGTDTQYF.